This T cell receptor (beta chain) emerged from a study of shared clonotypes between healthy human individuals. Profiling relied on immunoSEQ multiplex PCR, and the TCRdb table lists in-frame clones only, not all of them. The repertoire holds 2 million to 2.5 million clones, roughly 95% seen once, with roughly 0.13% in the top ten. From germline, CDR1 is MNHNS and CDR2 SASEGT. This CDR3 has 17 amino acids. V was shortened by 1 base and J by 4 bases, with 17 bases between the two germline ends. This receptor was obtained from a man between 18 and 29 years old in good health. The sample was naive CD4+ T cells sorted from blood. Subset indicated: CD45RA+ positively selected. V usage is TRBV6-1 and J usage is TRBJ1-3; D is possibly TRBD1 (5 bases). CDR3 in DNA: TGTGCCAGCAGTGAAGGGTCCAGGGACTTGTCCGGAAACACCATATATTTT. It codes for CASSEGSRDLSGNTIYF.